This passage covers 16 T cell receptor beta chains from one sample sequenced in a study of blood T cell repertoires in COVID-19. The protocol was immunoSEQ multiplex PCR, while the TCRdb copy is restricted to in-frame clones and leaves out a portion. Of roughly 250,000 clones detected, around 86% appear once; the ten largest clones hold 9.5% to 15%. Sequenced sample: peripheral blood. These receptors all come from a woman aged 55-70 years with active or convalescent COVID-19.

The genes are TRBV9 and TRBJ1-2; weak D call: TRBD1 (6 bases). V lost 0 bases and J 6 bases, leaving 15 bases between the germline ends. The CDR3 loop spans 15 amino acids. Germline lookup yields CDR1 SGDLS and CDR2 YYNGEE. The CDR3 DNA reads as TGTGCCAGCAGCGTAGATGGCAGGGGAAATCATGGCTACACCTTC. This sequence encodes CASSVDGRGNHGYTF.

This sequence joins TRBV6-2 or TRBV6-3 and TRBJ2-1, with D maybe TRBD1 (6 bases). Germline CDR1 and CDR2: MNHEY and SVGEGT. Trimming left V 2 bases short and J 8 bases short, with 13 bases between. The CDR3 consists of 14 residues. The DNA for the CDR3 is TGTGCCAGCAGTTACGGTTCCAGGGGCGATGAGCAGTTCTTC. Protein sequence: CASSYGSRGDEQFF.

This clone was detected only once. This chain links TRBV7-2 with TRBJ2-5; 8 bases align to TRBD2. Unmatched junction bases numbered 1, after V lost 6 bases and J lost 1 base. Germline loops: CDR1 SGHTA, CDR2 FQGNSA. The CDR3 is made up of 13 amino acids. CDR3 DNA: TGTGCCAGCAGACTAGCGGTCCAAGAGACCCAGTACTTC. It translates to CASRLAVQETQYF.

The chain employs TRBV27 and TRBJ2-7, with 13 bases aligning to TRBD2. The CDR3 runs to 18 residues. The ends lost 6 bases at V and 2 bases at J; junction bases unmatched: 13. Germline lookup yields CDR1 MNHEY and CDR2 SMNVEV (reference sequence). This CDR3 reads CASRIRLAGGSAAYEQYF. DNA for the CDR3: TGTGCCAGCAGAATCAGACTAGCGGGGGGATCAGCAGCCTACGAGCAGTACTTC.

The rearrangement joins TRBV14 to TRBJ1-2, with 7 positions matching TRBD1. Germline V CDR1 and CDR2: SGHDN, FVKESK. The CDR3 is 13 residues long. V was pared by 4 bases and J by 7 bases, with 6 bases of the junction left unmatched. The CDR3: CASSPQGRFGYTF. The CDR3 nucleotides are TGTGCCAGCAGCCCACAGGGGCGGTTTGGCTACACCTTC. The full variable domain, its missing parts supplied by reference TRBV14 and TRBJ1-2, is EAGVTQFPSHSVIEKGQTVTLRCDPISGHDNLYWYRRVMGKEIKFLLHFVKESKQDESGMPNNRFLAERTGGTYSTLKVQPAELEDSGVYFCASSPQGRFGYTFGSGTRLTVV.

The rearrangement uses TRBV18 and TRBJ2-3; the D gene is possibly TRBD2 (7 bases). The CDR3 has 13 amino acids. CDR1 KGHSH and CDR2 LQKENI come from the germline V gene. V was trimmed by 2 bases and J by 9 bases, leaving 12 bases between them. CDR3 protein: CASSPGGGETQYF. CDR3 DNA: TGTGCCAGCTCACCAGGAGGGGGGGAAACGCAGTATTTT.

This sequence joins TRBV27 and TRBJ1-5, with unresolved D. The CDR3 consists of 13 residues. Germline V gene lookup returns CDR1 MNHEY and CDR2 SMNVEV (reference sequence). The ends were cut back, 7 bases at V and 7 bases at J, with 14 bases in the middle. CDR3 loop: CASTNVLGQPQHF. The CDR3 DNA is TGTGCCAGCACTAATGTACTGGGCCAGCCCCAGCATTTT.

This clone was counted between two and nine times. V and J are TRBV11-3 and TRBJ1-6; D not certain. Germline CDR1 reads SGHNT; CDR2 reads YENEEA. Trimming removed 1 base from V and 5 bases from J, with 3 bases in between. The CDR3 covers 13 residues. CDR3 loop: CASSLVNNSPLHF. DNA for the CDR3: TGTGCCAGCAGCTTAGTCAATAATTCACCCCTCCACTTT.

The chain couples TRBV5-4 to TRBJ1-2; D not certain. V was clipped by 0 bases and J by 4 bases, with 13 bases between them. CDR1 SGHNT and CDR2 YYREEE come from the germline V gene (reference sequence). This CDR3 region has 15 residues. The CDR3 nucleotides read TGTGCCAGCAGCTTGGTTGATCTGGGGAGCTATGGCTACACCTTC. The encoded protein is CASSLVDLGSYGYTF.

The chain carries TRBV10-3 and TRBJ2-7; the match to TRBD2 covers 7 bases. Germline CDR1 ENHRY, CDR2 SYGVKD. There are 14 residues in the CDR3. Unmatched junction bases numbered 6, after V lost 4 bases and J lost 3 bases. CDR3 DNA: TGTGCCATCAGTGGTGGTCCTAGCGGCTACGAGCAGTACTTC. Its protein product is CAISGGPSGYEQYF.

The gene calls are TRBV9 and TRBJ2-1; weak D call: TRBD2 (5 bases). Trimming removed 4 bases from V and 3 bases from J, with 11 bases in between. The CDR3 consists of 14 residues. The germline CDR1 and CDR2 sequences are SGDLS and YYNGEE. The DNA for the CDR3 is TGTGCCAGCAGCCCCCGGACTCTCTACAATGAGCAGTTCTTC. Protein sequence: CASSPRTLYNEQFF.

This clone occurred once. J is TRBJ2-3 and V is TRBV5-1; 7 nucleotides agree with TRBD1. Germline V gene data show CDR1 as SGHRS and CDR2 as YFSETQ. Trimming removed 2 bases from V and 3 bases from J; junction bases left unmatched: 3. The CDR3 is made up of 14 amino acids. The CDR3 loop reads CASSFGQETDTQYF. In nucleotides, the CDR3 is TGCGCCAGCAGCTTCGGACAGGAGACAGATACGCAGTATTTT.

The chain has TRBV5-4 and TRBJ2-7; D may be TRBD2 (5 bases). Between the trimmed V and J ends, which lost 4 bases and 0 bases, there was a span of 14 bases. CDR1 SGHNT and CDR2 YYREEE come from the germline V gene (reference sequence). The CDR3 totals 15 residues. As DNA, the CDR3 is TGTGCCAGCAGCCCTAGCCGGGATCCCTCCTACGAGCAGTACTTC. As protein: CASSPSRDPSYEQYF. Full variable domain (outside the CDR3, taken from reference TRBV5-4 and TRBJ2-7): ETGVTQSPTHLIKTRGQQVTLRCSSQSGHNTVSWYQQALGQGPQFIFQYYREEENGRGNFPPRFSGLQFPNYSSELNVNALELDDSALYLCASSPSRDPSYEQYFGPGTRLTVT.

CDR3 in DNA: TGTGCCAGCAGCTTGACTGTCGGCAGGGTGAACACTGAAGCTTTCTTT. It yields the protein CASSLTVGRVNTEAFF. The chain is built from TRBV5-6 and TRBJ1-1; D possibly corresponds to TRBD1 (5 bases). V lost 1 base and J lost 0, with 13 bases in between. CDR3 length: 16 amino acids. Germline V CDR1 and CDR2: SGHDT, YYEEEE.

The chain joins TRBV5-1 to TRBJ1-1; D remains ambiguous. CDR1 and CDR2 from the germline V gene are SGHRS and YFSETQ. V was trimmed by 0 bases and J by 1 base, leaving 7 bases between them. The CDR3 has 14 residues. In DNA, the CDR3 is TGCGCCAGCAGCTTGGACAGCCAGAACACTGAAGCTTTCTTT. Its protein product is CASSLDSQNTEAFF.

Written as DNA, the CDR3 is TGTGCCAGCAGCCCTTGGACAGGGGGCTGGAGGACTGAAGCTTTCTTT. Its translation is CASSPWTGGWRTEAFF. This chain uses TRBV6-2 or TRBV6-3 with TRBJ1-1; TRBD1 agrees at 11 bases. Germline trimming cut 6 bases from V and 5 bases from J; bases unmatched to any gene: 11. CDR1 MNHEY and CDR2 SVGEGT come from the germline V gene. CDR3 length equals 16 residues.